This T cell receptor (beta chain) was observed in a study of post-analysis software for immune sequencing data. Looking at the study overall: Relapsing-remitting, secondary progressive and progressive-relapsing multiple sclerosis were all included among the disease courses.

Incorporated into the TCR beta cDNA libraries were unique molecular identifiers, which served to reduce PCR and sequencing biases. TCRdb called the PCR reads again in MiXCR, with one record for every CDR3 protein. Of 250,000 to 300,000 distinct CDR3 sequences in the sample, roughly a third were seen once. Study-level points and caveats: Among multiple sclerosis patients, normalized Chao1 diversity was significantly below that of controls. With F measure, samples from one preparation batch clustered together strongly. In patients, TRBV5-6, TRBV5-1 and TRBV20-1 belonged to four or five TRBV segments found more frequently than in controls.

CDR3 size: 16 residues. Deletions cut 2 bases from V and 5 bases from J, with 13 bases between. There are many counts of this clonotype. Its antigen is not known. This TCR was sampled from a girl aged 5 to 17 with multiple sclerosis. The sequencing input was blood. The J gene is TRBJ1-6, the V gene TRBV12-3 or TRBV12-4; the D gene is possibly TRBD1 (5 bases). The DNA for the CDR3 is TGTGCCAGCAGTTTAATCCCGGGAGGGGATAATTCACCCCTCCACTTT. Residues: CASSLIPGGDNSPLHF.